Below are 23 T cell receptor beta chains sequenced from a single sample in a study of cytomegalovirus exposure and HLA in healthy donors. This table comes from immunoSEQ multiplex PCR, and its TCRdb copy is limited to in-frame clones, with some not included. The data show about 250,000 clones, less than 90% seen once. Sequencing was done on a sample of PBMCs. Receptors were obtained from a man aged 18 to 30 in good health and CMV-seropositive.

V is TRBV27 and J is TRBJ2-7; no reliable D call. Germline lookup yields CDR1 MNHEY and CDR2 SMNVEV (reference sequence). V gave up 4 bases and J gave up 2 bases, with 9 bases separating them. The CDR3 contains 13 residues. The CDR3 bases are TGTGCCAGCAGTTCGCGGCCTACCTACGAGCAGTACTTC. Protein sequence: CASSSRPTYEQYF.

This clone has more than one count but fewer than ten. The rearrangement joins TRBV7-2 to TRBJ1-1; possible D gene TRBD1, 6 bases. This CDR3 has 15 amino acids. Per germline, CDR1 SGHTA and CDR2 FQGNSA. V lost 5 bases and J lost 5, with 18 bases in between. The CDR3 reads CASSPMGRGLTEAFF. CDR3 DNA: TGTGCCAGCAGCCCAATGGGCAGGGGCTTAACTGAAGCTTTCTTT.

This chain uses TRBV15 with TRBJ2-5, with a tentative D call TRBD2 (6 bases). The CDR3 runs to 14 residues. Germline V lookup: CDR1 LNHNV, CDR2 YYDKDF (reference sequence). The ends were cut back, 8 bases at V and 5 bases at J, with 18 bases in the middle. The CDR3 region is CATQRGGFGETQYF. In nucleotides, the CDR3 is TGTGCCACCCAACGGGGAGGATTCGGGGAGACCCAGTACTTC.

This clone appeared once. The chain is built from TRBV4-3 and TRBJ1-5, with 9 bases that match TRBD1. The CDR3 is made up of 16 amino acids. CDR1 is LGHNA, CDR2 YSLEER, per germline. V lost 1 base to trimming and J lost 7 bases; unmatched junction nucleotides: 8. This CDR3 reads CASSQVLGTGRQPQHF. CDR3 nucleotide sequence: TGCGCCAGCAGCCAAGTCCTCGGGACAGGGAGACAGCCCCAGCATTTT.

V is TRBV4-3 and J is TRBJ2-7; D is perhaps TRBD1 (5 bases). The CDR3 is made up of 15 amino acids. Germline lookup yields CDR1 LGHNA and CDR2 YSLEER. V gave up 1 base and J gave up 0 bases, with 10 bases separating them. As DNA, the CDR3 is TGCGCCAGCAGCCAAGGGGGCCACAGCTCCTACGAGCAGTACTTC. Protein product: CASSQGGHSSYEQYF.

The sample holds one count of this clone. V and J are TRBV5-1 and TRBJ2-2, with D tentatively TRBD1 (5 bases). From germline, CDR1 is SGHRS and CDR2 YFSETQ. The V gene lost 0 bases and the J gene lost 3 bases, with 6 bases spanning the gap. The CDR3 sequence is 14 residues long. CDR3 coding DNA: TGCGCCAGCAGCTTGGGACAGCACACCGGGGAGCTGTTTTTT. It yields the protein CASSLGQHTGELFF. Full variable domain (rest looked up from reference TRBV5-1 and TRBJ2-2): KAGVTQTPRYLIKTRGQQVTLSCSPISGHRSVSWYQQTPGQGLQFLFEYFSETQRNKGNFPGRFSGRQFSNSRSEMNVSTLELGDSALYLCASSLGQHTGELFFGEGSRLTVL.

The chain has TRBV5-4 and TRBJ2-7, with 8 bases aligning to TRBD2. CDR1 SGHNT and CDR2 YYREEE come from the germline V gene (reference sequence). The V and J ends lost 5 bases and 2 bases, in that order; junction bases with no gene match: 9. The CDR3 extends over 15 amino acids. The CDR3 DNA reads TGTGCCAGCAGTCTTGAACTAGCGGAGACCTACGAGCAGTACTTC. Translated, it gives CASSLELAETYEQYF.

The chain joins TRBV5-1 to TRBJ2-7, with a weak D call TRBD1 (6 bases). The CDR3 loop spans 16 amino acids. Trimming left V 4 bases short and J 0 bases short, with 17 bases between. Germline assignment: CDR1 SGHRS and CDR2 YFSETQ. CDR3 sequence reads: CASSISTGSVSYEQYF. CDR3 bases: TGCGCCAGCAGCATCTCAACAGGGTCGGTCTCCTACGAGCAGTACTTC.

The CDR3 reads CASRTGAEQYF. CDR3 DNA sequence: TGTGCCAGTCGAACAGGGGCCGAGCAGTACTTC. The V call is TRBV2, the J call TRBJ2-7; 7 nucleotides match TRBD1. V lost 9 bases and J lost 6; bases outside the gene matches: 5. CDR1 is SNHLY and CDR2 is FYNNEI in the germline V gene. The CDR3 is made up of 11 amino acids.

The rearrangement uses TRBV7-6 and TRBJ2-5; TRBD2 might be the D (5 bases). This CDR3 is 14 amino acids long. V gave up 3 bases and J gave up 5 bases, with 13 bases separating them. Germline V lookup: CDR1 SGHVS, CDR2 FNYEAQ. The CDR3 DNA is TGTGCCAGCAGCTTTGGCGGGCTGCTTGAGACCCAGTACTTC. This codes for CASSFGGLLETQYF.

The genes are TRBV10-3 and TRBJ2-5; D might be TRBD1 (7 bases). The V end lost 5 bases, the J end lost 5 bases, and 15 bases lay between the germline ends. Germline CDR1 reads ENHRY; CDR2 reads SYGVKD. This CDR3 has 14 residues. The CDR3 sequence: CAISHQGGGETQYF. The CDR3 DNA is TGTGCCATCAGTCACCAGGGGGGCGGGGAGACCCAGTACTTC.

This chain's CDR3 is CASSLVPGLKNEQFF. CDR3 sequence (DNA): TGTGCCAGCAGCTTAGTGCCTGGTCTTAAGAATGAGCAGTTCTTC. The chain links TRBV11-1 to TRBJ2-1; no clear D. This CDR3 contains 15 residues. Germline CDR1 is SGHAT and CDR2 is FQDESV (reference sequence). The V end was cut by 1 base, the J end by 7 bases, with 14 bases between.

The rearrangement uses TRBV9 and TRBJ2-7; D unclear. V dropped 0 bases and J dropped 2 bases, with 6 bases sitting between them. The CDR3 consists of 13 residues. Germline-derived CDR1 and CDR2 are SGDLS and YYNGEE. The chain's CDR3 is CASSVAPTYEQYF. The CDR3 nucleotides read TGTGCCAGCAGCGTAGCACCTACCTACGAGCAGTACTTC.

The V and J genes are TRBV9 and TRBJ1-2; 8 bases match TRBD1. The ends lost 0 bases at V and 4 bases at J; junction bases unmatched: 5. The germline V gene encodes CDR1 SGDLS and CDR2 YYNGEE. This CDR3 has 15 amino acids. CDR3 coding DNA: TGTGCCAGCAGCGTAGATGGACAGGGTTTCTATGGCTACACCTTC. It codes for CASSVDGQGFYGYTF.

The chain combines TRBV2 with TRBJ1-1; 8 bases fit TRBD1. This CDR3 is 14 amino acids long. With 6 bases clipped from V and 7 bases from J, the junction kept 10 bases outside the gene matches. Germline-derived CDR1 and CDR2 are SNHLY and FYNNEI. CDR3 residues: CASRVQGAGGEAFF. The CDR3, as DNA: TGTGCCAGCAGGGTCCAGGGGGCCGGGGGTGAAGCTTTCTTT.

The chain combines TRBV6-5 with TRBJ2-2; TRBD1 agrees at 7 bases. This CDR3 is 15 amino acids long. The germline CDR1 and CDR2 sequences are MNHEY and SVGAGI. V dropped 6 bases and J dropped 7; count of bases not matched to a gene: 11. CDR3 in amino acids: CASSHRGPVLGELFF. CDR3 nucleotides: TGTGCCAGCAGCCACAGGGGTCCTGTCCTCGGGGAGCTGTTTTTT.

This clone occurred a few times. V usage is TRBV29-1 and J usage is TRBJ1-2, with D maybe TRBD1 (5 bases). V was pared by 6 bases and J by 2 bases, with 13 bases between. The germline CDR1 and CDR2 sequences are SQVTM and ANQGSEA. This CDR3 is 13 amino acids long. The CDR3 bases are TGCAGCGTCCAGACAGACCCAAACTATGGCTACACCTTC. Translating it yields CSVQTDPNYGYTF.

This sequence joins TRBV28 and TRBJ2-7; weak D call: TRBD2 (6 bases). This CDR3 has 14 residues. CDR1 is MDHEN and CDR2 is SYDVKM in the germline V gene. With 3 bases removed from V and 0 bases from J, the gap between germline ends came to 9 bases. CDR3 DNA: TGTGCCAGCAGTTTTGTCGGGAGCTCCTACGAGCAGTACTTC. Residues: CASSFVGSSYEQYF.

The chain has TRBV5-1 and TRBJ2-7, with 7 bases that match TRBD1. V shed 0 bases, J shed 0 bases, and the junction held 12 bases outside the gene matches. The CDR3 contains 18 residues. CDR1 SGHRS and CDR2 YFSETQ come from the germline V gene. In nucleotides, the CDR3 is TGCGCCAGCAGCTTGGGGACAGGAGTGAGCCCGAGCTCCTACGAGCAGTACTTC. Translating it yields CASSLGTGVSPSSYEQYF.

This clone was found a few times. The chain employs TRBV20-1 and TRBJ2-7, with D unresolved. Trimming took 5 bases from V and 3 from J, leaving 8 bases between them. This CDR3 comprises 11 residues. Looked up from germline, CDR1 is DFQATT and CDR2 is SNEGSKA (reference sequence). Here the CDR3 DNA reads TGCAGTGCTGCCGGAAACTACGAGCAGTACTTC. It yields the protein CSAAGNYEQYF.

As DNA, the CDR3 is TGTGCCAGCAGCTCTACAGGGTATGTCGACACTGAAGCTTTCTTT. Amino acid sequence: CASSSTGYVDTEAFF. The genes are TRBV5-4 and TRBJ1-1; D is possibly TRBD1 (6 bases). Germline CDR1 SGHNT, CDR2 YYREEE (reference sequence). With 3 bases removed from V and 3 bases from J, the gap between germline ends came to 15 bases. This CDR3 contains 15 residues.

This rearrangement joins TRBV27 to TRBJ2-1; TRBD2 aligns across 7 bases. CDR1 and CDR2 from the germline V gene are MNHEY and SMNVEV (reference sequence). J was trimmed by 5 bases and V by 5 bases; bases with no gene match: 15. There are 17 residues in the CDR3. DNA of the CDR3: TGTGCCAGCAGTCACCAGACGGCGGGACTACCCCACAATGAGCAGTTCTTC. The encoded protein is CASSHQTAGLPHNEQFF.

The chain joins TRBV27 to TRBJ2-1, with D unclear. Per the germline V gene, CDR1 is MNHEY and CDR2 is SMNVEV (reference sequence). The CDR3 contains 11 residues. The V end was cut by 5 bases, the J end by 3 bases, with 2 bases between. CDR3 residues: CASSLYNEQFF. The DNA for the CDR3 is TGTGCCAGCAGTCTCTACAATGAGCAGTTCTTC.